The 23 T cell receptor beta chains reported below all come from one sample, sequenced in a study of T cells in narcolepsy. The data were produced by immunoSEQ multiplex PCR, yet TCRdb's version contains in-frame clones alone and is incomplete. This table has approximately 25,000 clones, approximately 60% appearing once. The specimen sequenced was memory (CD45RA-) CD4+ T cells from blood. The receptors shown here come from a human donor in good health.

This clone was recorded a few times. The chain uses TRBV7-2 and TRBJ2-2; D is unresolved. CDR1 and CDR2 (germline): SGHTA, FQGNSA. The CDR3 has 14 residues. V dropped 7 bases and J dropped 1 base, with 10 bases sitting between them. In DNA form, the CDR3 reads TGTGCCAGCACCCTGGATCTGAACACCGGGGAGCTGTTTTTT. Its protein product is CASTLDLNTGELFF.

The chain recombines TRBV7-2 with TRBJ1-3; weak D call: TRBD1 (5 bases). V lost 0 bases to trimming and J lost 0 bases, with 6 bases between them. Germline CDR1 reads SGHTA; CDR2 reads FQGNSA. CDR3 size: 15 residues. CDR3: CASSLAGTSGNTIYF. CDR3 DNA sequence: TGTGCCAGCAGCTTAGCGGGGACCTCTGGAAACACCATATATTTT. The full variable domain, in which reference TRBV7-2 and TRBJ1-3 provide the parts outside the CDR3, is GAGVSQSPSNKVTEKGKDVELRCDPISGHTALYWYRQSLGQGLEFLIYFQGNSAPDKSGLPSDRFSAERTGGSVSTLTIQRTQQEDSAVYLCASSLAGTSGNTIYFGEGSWLTVV.

The chain has TRBV7-9 and TRBJ1-1; 10 bases map to TRBD1. From germline, CDR1 is SEHNR and CDR2 FQNEAQ (reference sequence). This CDR3 is 16 amino acids long. The V and J ends lost 3 bases and 4 bases, in that order; junction bases with no gene match: 8. DNA for the CDR3: TGTGCCAGCAGCTTTGCCGGGACAGGGGCATTCACTGAAGCTTTCTTT. As protein: CASSFAGTGAFTEAFF.

The rearrangement uses TRBV6-6 and TRBJ2-3; possible D gene TRBD1, 5 bases. V lost 2 bases and J lost 0, with 6 bases in between. CDR1 and CDR2 from the germline V gene are MNHNY and SVGAGI (reference sequence). This CDR3 comprises 14 residues. This CDR3 reads CASSYGQSTDTQYF. The CDR3 DNA sequence: TGTGCCAGCAGTTACGGACAAAGCACAGATACGCAGTATTTT.

The chain recombines TRBV25-1 with TRBJ1-1; D might be TRBD1 (5 bases). This CDR3 is 13 amino acids long. CDR1 is MGHDK, CDR2 SYGVNS, per germline. The V gene lost 4 bases and the J gene lost 4 bases, with 10 bases spanning the gap. CDR3 amino acids: CASSVGGVTEAFF. CDR3 in DNA: TGTGCCAGCAGTGTAGGAGGGGTCACTGAAGCTTTCTTT.

The genes are TRBV21-1 and TRBJ2-1. TRBV21-1 is termed a pseudogene. The CDR3 sequence is 14 residues long. CDR3 sequence reads: CASKGPRRNNEQFF. CDR3 DNA sequence: TGTGCCAGCAAGGGCCCCCGACGGAACAATGAGCAGTTCTTC.

The chain has TRBV5-6 and TRBJ2-5, with 7 bases aligning to TRBD1. CDR3 length: 13 residues. Germline CDR1 and CDR2: SGHDT and YYEEEE. With 5 bases clipped from V and 6 bases from J, the junction kept 7 bases outside the gene matches. The CDR3 nucleotides are TGTGCCAGCAGTCCGGACAGGCGGAAGACCCAGTACTTC. It encodes CASSPDRRKTQYF. The whole variable domain, filled in from reference TRBV5-6 and TRBJ2-5, reads DAGVTQSPTHLIKTRGQQVTLRCSPKSGHDTVSWYQQALGQGPQFIFQYYEEEERQRGNFPDRFSGHQFPNYSSELNVNALLLGDSALYLCASSPDRRKTQYFGPGTRLLVL.

This clone is medium-sized in the sample. The rearrangement links TRBV6-6 to TRBJ1-4; possibly TRBD1 for D (6 bases). The CDR3 contains 16 residues. From germline, CDR1 is MNHNY and CDR2 SVGAGI (reference sequence). V gave up 6 bases and J gave up 2 bases, with 16 bases separating them. CDR3 amino acids: CASRNWGAPTNEKLFF. CDR3 DNA sequence: TGTGCCAGCAGGAATTGGGGGGCGCCTACTAATGAAAAACTGTTTTTT.

This clone came up a few times. The chain carries TRBV4-3 and TRBJ1-5; TRBD1 matches at 8 bases. Germline values: CDR1 LGHNA, CDR2 YSLEER. This CDR3 contains 16 residues. The V segment lost 0 bases and the J segment 5 bases; nucleotides outside the gene matches: 6. Here the CDR3 DNA reads TGCGCCAGCAGCCAAGACTCAGGGGGCAAGGATCAGCCCCAGCATTTT. Protein sequence: CASSQDSGGKDQPQHF.

This chain connects TRBV4-2 to TRBJ2-5; D is unresolved. CDR1 is LGHNA and CDR2 is YNFKEQ in the germline V gene. Trimming shortened V by 0 bases and J by 4 bases, and 6 bases separated the two germline ends. The CDR3 spans 13 residues. The CDR3 coding sequence is TGTGCCAGCAGCCAAGACTGGGGAGAGACCCAGTACTTC. Its translation is CASSQDWGETQYF.

V is TRBV28 and J is TRBJ1-1, with D hard to call. The V gene's germline CDR1 is MDHEN and CDR2 SYDVKM. The CDR3 is made up of 13 amino acids. Trimming took off 5 bases at V and 2 bases at J, with 9 bases between the two ends. The CDR3 protein is CASSTLVNTEAFF. CDR3 bases: TGTGCCAGCAGTACACTCGTCAACACTGAAGCTTTCTTT.

This clone has only a few counts. The chain couples TRBV4-1 to TRBJ1-5, with D tentatively TRBD1 (5 bases). With 0 bases removed from V and 7 bases from J, the gap between germline ends came to 13 bases. Germline V lookup: CDR1 MGHRA, CDR2 YSYEKL. The CDR3 runs to 15 residues. The CDR3 region is CASSQDTGGGQPQHF. CDR3 bases: TGCGCCAGCAGCCAAGATACCGGGGGGGGACAGCCCCAGCATTTT.

As DNA, the CDR3 is TGCGCCAGCAGCAAGACAGGGTCCCAAGAGACCCAGTACTTC. This gives the protein CASSKTGSQETQYF. This chain uses TRBV5-1 with TRBJ2-5; TRBD1 aligns across 7 bases. V was pared by 4 bases and J by 1 base, with 4 bases of the junction left unmatched. The CDR3 has 14 amino acids. CDR1 and CDR2 (germline): SGHRS, YFSETQ.

This clone ranks as medium-sized. The chain combines TRBV6-6 with TRBJ2-7; D is perhaps TRBD1 (6 bases). V gave up 5 bases and J gave up 1 base, with 12 bases separating them. Per germline, CDR1 MNHNY and CDR2 SVGAGI (reference sequence). This CDR3 has 14 amino acids. CDR3 coding DNA: TGTGCCAGCAGTGACTGGGGGCGATCCTACGAGCAGTACTTC. It specifies CASSDWGRSYEQYF.

The chain joins TRBV10-1 to TRBJ1-1, with a tentative D call TRBD1 (5 bases). V gave up 11 bases and J gave up 7 bases, with 17 bases separating them. The CDR3 is 12 amino acids. Per the germline V gene, CDR1 is WNHNN and CDR2 is SYGVQD (reference sequence). CDR3 nucleotide sequence: TGCGCCGCCGGAGGGGCTAAAGGTGAAGCTTTCTTT. Amino acids: CAAGGAKGEAFF.

This chain's CDR3 is CASSRGGAYNEQFF. CDR3 in DNA: TGTGCCAGCAGCCGAGGGGGGGCCTACAATGAGCAGTTCTTC. The rearrangement uses TRBV14 and TRBJ2-1; D possibly corresponds to TRBD2 (7 bases). V was shortened by 4 bases and J by 2 bases, with 9 bases between the two germline ends. The CDR3 is made up of 14 amino acids. The germline V gene has CDR1 SGHDN and CDR2 FVKESK.

This clone was detected once. V and J are TRBV15 and TRBJ2-3; TRBD1 or TRBD2 may be the D gene (6 bases each). Germline loops: CDR1 LNHNV, CDR2 YYDKDF (reference sequence). Between the trimmed V and J ends, which lost 9 bases and 0 bases, there was a span of 10 bases. CDR3 length: 13 amino acids. Here the CDR3 DNA reads TGTGCCACGGGGGGCCAGAGCACAGATACGCAGTATTTT. This codes for CATGGQSTDTQYF.

Comment on this clone: A far bigger clonotype differs at one base, so this is likely a read error. The V gene is TRBV10-3, the J gene TRBJ2-5; tentative D call: TRBD1 (6 bases). The CDR3 is made up of 16 amino acids. Germline loops: CDR1 ENHRY, CDR2 SYGVKD. CDR3: CASSESMDRTRKTQYF. CDR3 nucleotide sequence: TGTGCCAGCAGTGAGTCGATGGACAGAACTCGGAAGACCCAGTACTTC.

The chain combines TRBV30 with TRBJ2-3, with 11 bases that match TRBD1. CDR1 is GTSNPN and CDR2 is SVGIG in the germline V gene (reference sequence). The CDR3 contains 15 residues. V was pared by 5 bases and J by 2 bases, with 6 bases of the junction left unmatched. The CDR3 loop reads CAWDGTGGSTDTQYF. CDR3 bases: TGTGCCTGGGACGGGACAGGGGGTTCCACAGATACGCAGTATTTT. Based on the CDR3 plus reference TRBV30 and TRBJ2-3, the full variable domain is SQTIHQWPATLVQPVGSPLSLECTVEGTSNPNLYWYRQAAGRGLQLLFYSVGIGQISSEVPQNLSASRPQDRQFILSSKKLLLSDSGFYLCAWDGTGGSTDTQYFGPGTRLTVL.

The chain joins TRBV19 to TRBJ1-1, with D unresolved. Trimming took off 5 bases at V and 4 bases at J, with 17 bases between the two ends. The germline CDR1 and CDR2 sequences are LNHDA and SQIVND (reference sequence). The CDR3 sequence is 15 residues long. The CDR3 here is CASSPRVGVSTEAFF. As DNA, the CDR3 is TGTGCCAGTAGTCCCCGTGTTGGGGTGAGCACTGAAGCTTTCTTT.

The chain has TRBV2 and TRBJ1-2, with unresolved D. In germline, CDR1 is SNHLY, CDR2 FYNNEI. The CDR3 has 13 residues. Deletions cut 6 bases from V and 2 bases from J, with 10 bases between. CDR3 in DNA: TGTGCCAGCAGCCAGGACCCGAACTATGGCTACACCTTC. Amino acid sequence: CASSQDPNYGYTF. The whole variable domain, filled in from reference TRBV2 and TRBJ1-2, reads EPEVTQTPSHQVTQMGQEVILRCVPISNHLYFYWYRQILGQKVEFLVSFYNNEISEKSEIFDDQFSVERPDGSNFTLKIRSTKLEDSAMYFCASSQDPNYGYTFGSGTRLTVV.

The rearrangement links TRBV2 to TRBJ2-7, with D unclear. Germline V gene lookup returns CDR1 SNHLY and CDR2 FYNNEI. The CDR3 has 12 residues. Between the trimmed V and J ends, which lost 7 bases and 0 bases, there was a span of 7 bases. This CDR3 is CASKPNSYEQYF. Written as DNA, the CDR3 is TGTGCCAGCAAGCCGAACTCCTACGAGCAGTACTTC.

In nucleotides, the CDR3 is TGTGCCACCAGCAGCTATGACAGGCGACAGTTCTTC. Its translation: CATSSYDRRQFF. This chain uses TRBV15 with TRBJ2-1, with D perhaps TRBD1 (6 bases). This CDR3 comprises 12 residues. Germline V gene data show CDR1 as LNHNV and CDR2 as YYDKDF (reference sequence). V lost 3 bases and J 13 bases, leaving 13 bases between the germline ends.